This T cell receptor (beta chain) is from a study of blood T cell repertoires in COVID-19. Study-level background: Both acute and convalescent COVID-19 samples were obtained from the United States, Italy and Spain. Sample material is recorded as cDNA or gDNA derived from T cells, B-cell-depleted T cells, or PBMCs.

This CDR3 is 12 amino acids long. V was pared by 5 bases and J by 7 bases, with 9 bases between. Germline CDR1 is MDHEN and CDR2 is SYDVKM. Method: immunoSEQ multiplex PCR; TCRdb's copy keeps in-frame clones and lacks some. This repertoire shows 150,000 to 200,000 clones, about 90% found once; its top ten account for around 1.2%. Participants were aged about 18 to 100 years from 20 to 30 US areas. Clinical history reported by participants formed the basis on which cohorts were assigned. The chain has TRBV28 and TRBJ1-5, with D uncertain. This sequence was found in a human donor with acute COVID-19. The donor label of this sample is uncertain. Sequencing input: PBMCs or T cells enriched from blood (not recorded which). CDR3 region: CASSLLTQPQHF. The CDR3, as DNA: TGTGCCAGCAGTCTACTAACGCAGCCCCAGCATTTT.